The 8 T cell receptor beta chains listed next were all sequenced from one sample in a study of cytomegalovirus exposure and HLA in healthy donors. PCR employed 60 Vbeta and 13 Jbeta primers. Clones were sequenced by immunoSEQ multiplex PCR, and TCRdb holds only the in-frame ones, with some missing. The sample shows about 140,000 clones, more than 60% of them seen only once. The sample consisted of PBMCs. All receptors come from a male donor in good health and CMV-seronegative.

This clone was observed a few times. The chain employs TRBV2 and TRBJ2-3, with 14 bases matching TRBD2. Germline V gene lookup returns CDR1 SNHLY and CDR2 FYNNEI. This CDR3 is built from 15 residues. V shed 6 bases, J shed 4 bases, and the junction held 3 bases outside the gene matches. The CDR3: CASRGTSGSSDTQYF. The CDR3 DNA follows: TGTGCCAGCAGGGGGACTAGCGGGAGTTCAGATACGCAGTATTTT.

The chain has TRBV7-9 and TRBJ1-1, with D uncertain. V lost 2 bases, J lost 3 bases, and 4 bases lay in between. The CDR3 is made up of 12 amino acids. The germline V gene encodes CDR1 SEHNR and CDR2 FQNEAQ (reference sequence). The CDR3 reads CASSLPYTEAFF. The CDR3 bases are TGTGCCAGCAGCTTACCCTACACTGAAGCTTTCTTT.

This clone was seen a few times. The rearrangement joins TRBV19 to TRBJ1-1; D may be TRBD1 (5 bases). Germline assignment: CDR1 LNHDA and CDR2 SQIVND (reference sequence). V was pared by 7 bases and J by 4 bases, with 22 bases between. This CDR3 has 16 amino acids. CDR3 sequence: CASNERLGGRGTEAFF. In DNA form, the CDR3 reads TGTGCCAGTAATGAAAGGCTGGGGGGGAGGGGCACTGAAGCTTTCTTT. The whole variable domain, remainder taken from reference TRBV19 and TRBJ1-1, is DGGITQSPKYLFRKEGQNVTLSCEQNLNHDAMYWYRQDPGQGLRLIYYSQIVNDFQKGDIAEGYSVSREKKESFPLTVTSAQKNPTAFYLCASNERLGGRGTEAFFGQGTRLTVV.

This sequence joins TRBV2 and TRBJ2-7; D possibly corresponds to TRBD1 (5 bases). The CDR3 is 15 amino acids. V was shortened by 3 bases and J by 5 bases, with 17 bases between the two germline ends. CDR1 and CDR2 from the germline V gene are SNHLY and FYNNEI. The DNA of the CDR3 is TGTGCCAGCAGTGAGGCTTGGCAGGGTAATGACGAGCAGTACTTC. Protein: CASSEAWQGNDEQYF.

Notes on this clone: An end of the junction does not agree with germline; a read error may underlie this. V usage is TRBV4-1 and J usage is TRBJ2-5, with 10 nucleotides matching TRBD2. Germline V gene data show CDR1 as MGHRA and CDR2 as YSYEKL. The CDR3 runs to 12 residues. CDR3 DNA: TGCGCCACCAGCGGGGGGGGAGAGACCCAGTACTTC. It is translated as CATSGGGETQYF.

The chain is built from TRBV2 and TRBJ2-5; D is unresolved. Germline values: CDR1 SNHLY, CDR2 FYNNEI. The V end was cut by 9 bases, the J end by 5 bases, with 22 bases between. CDR3 size: 15 residues. The CDR3 spells CASRNFRGEEETQYF. CDR3 in DNA: TGTGCCAGTCGAAACTTTCGAGGTGAGGAGGAGACCCAGTACTTC.

The chain has TRBV29-1 and TRBJ1-2, with D possibly matching TRBD1 (5 bases). V was trimmed by 0 bases and J by 4 bases, leaving 27 bases between them. The CDR3 is made up of 19 amino acids. Germline lookup yields CDR1 SQVTM and CDR2 ANQGSEA. The CDR3 DNA sequence: TGCAGCGTTGAAGAGTCCCGGGTTTTACAGGCCCGATCGGGCTATGGCTACACCTTC. As protein: CSVEESRVLQARSGYGYTF. Drawing the rest from reference TRBV29-1 and TRBJ1-2, the complete variable domain is SAVISQKPSRDICQRGTSLTIQCQVDSQVTMMFWYRQQPGQSLTLIATANQGSEATYESGFVIDKFPISRPNLTFSTLTVSNMSPEDSSIYLCSVEESRVLQARSGYGYTFGSGTRLTVV.

Only one count was recorded for this clone. The V call is TRBV6-4, the J call TRBJ2-3, with D perhaps TRBD2 (5 bases). The CDR3 spans 13 residues. V dropped 4 bases and J dropped 1 base, with 6 bases sitting between them. Per germline, CDR1 MRHNA and CDR2 SNTAGT. CDR3 DNA sequence: TGTGCCAGCAGTGCGGAGGGCACAGATACGCAGTATTTT. Protein sequence: CASSAEGTDTQYF.